These T cell receptor beta chains were read from a single sample in a study of spatial heterogeneity in lung cancer. TCRdb re-derived calls from the 5' RACE reads in MiXCR, one entry per CDR3 protein. The sample carries about 36,000 distinct CDR3 sequences, approximately 8% recorded once. Sequenced material: PBMCs, taken at follow-up. All receptors come from a male donor with early-stage non-small cell lung cancer. Each CDR3 is given with its conserved first and last residue. D genes are given only for firm matches.

. | 18 | TRBJ2-6 | TRBV18 | CASSPGGHSDSGANVLTF
TRBD2 | 13 | TRBJ2-1 | TRBV29-1 | CSVGLAGNNEQFF
TRBD2 | 15 | TRBJ2-1 | TRBV18 | CASSPAGVLYNEQFF
TRBD1 | 17 | TRBJ2-3 | TRBV11-2 | CASSLEGTGWIADTQYF
TRBD2 | 15 | TRBJ2-1 | TRBV20-1 | CSVPGTSGIYNEQFF
TRBD1 | 15 | TRBJ2-1 | TRBV19 | CASSIPGQGRNEQFF
TRBD1 | 16 | TRBJ1-5 | TRBV7-8 | CASSYHRDREGQPQHF
. | 14 | TRBJ2-3 | TRBV16 | CASTLGDHTDTQYF
. | 13 | TRBJ2-5 | TRBV7-2 | CASSPVLLETQYF
. | 16 | TRBJ2-7 | TRBV9 | CASSPGGDTYSYEQYF
TRBD2 | 15 | TRBJ2-1 | TRBV30 | CAWSALAGSFDEQFF
TRBD1 | 15 | TRBJ2-7 | TRBV20-1 | CSAPPAGTDSYEQYF